One sample yielded the 21 T cell receptor beta chains listed below, sequenced in a study of T cells in Graves' hyperthyroidism and ophthalmopathy. Regions amplified from RNA transcripts were the TCR beta CDR3 regions. HTBI primers were the set used in a first-round RT-PCR of the TCR CDR3. TCRdb analysed the multiplex PCR reads with MiXCR anew, one entry per CDR3 protein. This table holds under 400,000 distinct CDR3 sequences, roughly 23% found once. Sequenced: blood. The receptors stem from a woman in her 50s with Graves' hyperthyroidism.

In this sample, this clonotype turned up a few times. The chain uses TRBV20-1 and TRBJ1-1; D is uncertain. V dropped 8 bases and J dropped 9 bases, with 16 bases sitting between them. CDR3 length equals 11 residues. The germline CDR1 and CDR2 sequences are DFQATT and SNEGSKA (reference sequence). The CDR3 protein is CSIARGTQAFF. The CDR3 DNA is TGCAGTATCGCCCGGGGAACACAAGCTTTCTTT.

The V gene is TRBV11-1, the J gene TRBJ2-1; TRBD2 agrees at 11 bases. With 6 bases clipped from V and 0 bases from J, the junction kept 4 bases outside the gene matches. The CDR3 is 16 residues long. Germline CDR1 SGHAT, CDR2 FQDESV (reference sequence). In DNA form, the CDR3 reads TGTGCCAGCAGTGGGACTAGCGGACGCTCCTACAATGAGCAGTTCTTC. Amino acids: CASSGTSGRSYNEQFF.

In its sample, this clonotype was seen many times. The J gene is TRBJ2-7, the V gene TRBV12-3 or TRBV12-4, with 10 nucleotides matching TRBD2. This CDR3 spans 18 amino acids. J gave up 3 bases and V 5 bases, and 16 bases lay outside the gene matches. For the CDR3, the DNA is TGTGCCAGCAGTGAAAGCGGGGGGGCCCAATCCGGATTCTACGAGCAGTACTTC. This sequence encodes CASSESGGAQSGFYEQYF.

Ten or more counts support this clonotype. The chain couples TRBV7-9 to TRBJ2-5, with TRBD2 as a possible D gene (6 bases). V was trimmed by 0 bases and J by 2 bases, leaving 7 bases between them. Germline V gene lookup returns CDR1 SEHNR and CDR2 FQNEAQ (reference sequence). The length of the CDR3 is 14 residues. This CDR3 is CASSLARGQETQYF. The CDR3 DNA is TGTGCCAGCAGCTTAGCTCGGGGGCAAGAGACCCAGTACTTC.

This clonotype occurred many times. The chain uses TRBV20-1 and TRBJ2-1; 8 nucleotides line up with TRBD2. Germline-derived CDR1 and CDR2 are DFQATT and SNEGSKA (reference sequence). The junction had 5 bases not matched to a gene; V was cut back by 0 bases and J by 4 bases. This CDR3 has 15 amino acids. The CDR3 DNA is TGCAGTGCTAGAGATCCCAGCGGGGGTTACAATGAGCAGTTCTTC. This translates into CSARDPSGGYNEQFF.

This clonotype was counted between two and nine times. The genes are TRBV12-3 or TRBV12-4 and TRBJ2-5, with TRBD2 as a possible D gene (5 bases). V was clipped by 6 bases and J by 5 bases, with 28 bases between them. This CDR3 region has 18 residues. The DNA of the CDR3 is TGTGCCAGCAGCAAATTCCCCCCCGTATCGGGAACAGCGGAGACCCAGTACTTC. Amino acids: CASSKFPPVSGTAETQYF.

This clonotype was recorded many times. V usage is TRBV18 and J usage is TRBJ1-2; a weak D match, TRBD1 (6 bases). This CDR3 contains 14 residues. Deletions cut 3 bases from V and 3 bases from J, with 11 bases between. CDR1 is KGHSH and CDR2 is LQKENI in the germline V gene. For the CDR3, the DNA is TGTGCCAGCTCACCTCAAGGGGGACACTATGGCTACACCTTC. This encodes CASSPQGGHYGYTF.

The chain joins TRBV18 to TRBJ2-6; D possibly matches TRBD1 or TRBD2 (5 bases each). Trimming left V 2 bases short and J 0 bases short, with 11 bases between. The CDR3 contains 17 residues. Germline values: CDR1 KGHSH, CDR2 LQKENI. This CDR3 reads CASSPVQGASGANVLTF. CDR3 sequence (DNA): TGTGCCAGCTCACCAGTTCAGGGAGCCTCTGGGGCCAACGTCCTGACTTTC.

In this sample, this clonotype turned up a few times. The chain is built from TRBV5-1 and TRBJ2-7; 8 bases are shared with TRBD2. J gave up 6 bases and V 0 bases, and 11 bases lay outside the gene matches. This CDR3 contains 16 residues. The germline gives CDR1 SGHRS, CDR2 YFSETQ. The CDR3 nucleotides read TGCGCCAGCAGCTTGGGGGCCTCCGGGACTAGTCTCGAGCAGTACTTC. It yields the protein CASSLGASGTSLEQYF.

V gene TRBV9 combines with J gene TRBJ1-3, with 7 bases aligning to TRBD1. Losses at the gene ends were 3 bases for V and 1 base for J; bases not matched to a gene: 4. Germline CDR1 SGDLS, CDR2 YYNGEE. The CDR3 consists of 15 residues. The CDR3 DNA is TGTGCCAGCAGCGCGACAGGGCTTTCTGGAAACACCATATATTTT. Its translation is CASSATGLSGNTIYF. Full variable domain (missing parts from reference TRBV9 and TRBJ1-3): DSGVTQTPKHLITATGQRVTLRCSPRSGDLSVYWYQQSLDQGLQFLIQYYNGEERAKGNILERFSAQQFPDLHSELNLSSLELGDSALYFCASSATGLSGNTIYFGEGSWLTVV.

This clonotype has a count of ten or more. The chain carries TRBV5-1 and TRBJ2-7, with 7 bases matching TRBD1. Germline-derived CDR1 and CDR2 are SGHRS and YFSETQ. V shed 2 bases, J shed 0 bases, and the junction held 5 bases outside the gene matches. The CDR3 is 15 amino acids. The CDR3 loop reads CASSLRGTASYEQYF. The CDR3 bases are TGCGCCAGCAGCTTAAGGGGGACAGCCTCCTACGAGCAGTACTTC.

A few counts support this clonotype. This CDR3 is CAIAPGGETQYF. Here the CDR3 DNA reads TGTGCCATCGCCCCGGGGGGGGAGACCCAGTACTTC. V is TRBV2 and J is TRBJ2-5, with 8 bases lining up with TRBD2. Losses at the gene ends were 10 bases for V and 5 bases for J; bases not matched to a gene: 6. This CDR3 comprises 12 residues. Looked up from germline, CDR1 is SNHLY and CDR2 is FYNNEI.

The sample holds many counts of this clonotype. The rearrangement uses TRBV5-5 and TRBJ1-1, with 11 bases aligning to TRBD1. The CDR3 length is 18 residues. Germline lookup yields CDR1 SGHKS and CDR2 YYEKEE (reference sequence). The V and J ends lost 4 bases and 4 bases, in that order; junction bases with no gene match: 15. The CDR3 DNA is TGTGCCAGCAGCCCTGGACAGGGGGCGCGGTATCCGGGCACTGAAGCTTTCTTT. Residues: CASSPGQGARYPGTEAFF.

This clonotype showed up many times. The rearrangement links TRBV2 to TRBJ2-7, with D possibly being TRBD1 (6 bases). The CDR3 covers 14 residues. CDR1 and CDR2 from the germline V gene are SNHLY and FYNNEI. The V gene lost 7 bases and the J gene lost 0 bases, with 13 bases spanning the gap. Here the CDR3 reads CASTRGPSSYEQYF. CDR3 nucleotide sequence: TGTGCCAGCACCAGGGGTCCGAGCTCCTACGAGCAGTACTTC.

The chain is built from TRBV11-3 and TRBJ2-1, with D perhaps assigned TRBD1 or TRBD2 (5 bases each). V lost 1 base to trimming and J lost 10 bases, with 11 bases between them. Per the germline V gene, CDR1 is SGHNT and CDR2 is YENEEA. The CDR3 contains 13 residues. The CDR3 DNA reads TGTGCCAGCAGCTTAGCTGGGGGAGACGAGCAGTTCTTC. Translating gives CASSLAGGDEQFF.

The gene calls are TRBV7-9 and TRBJ2-6; maybe TRBD2 (6 bases). V lost 1 base, J lost 0 bases, and 13 bases lay in between. This CDR3 has 18 residues. Germline lookup yields CDR1 SEHNR and CDR2 FQNEAQ (reference sequence). The DNA of the CDR3 is TGTGCCAGCAGCTTAGGATCGGCGGGGAGCTCTGGGGCCAACGTCCTGACTTTC. Its translation is CASSLGSAGSSGANVLTF.

The rearrangement joins TRBV27 to TRBJ1-6; no clear D. Germline V gene data show CDR1 as MNHEY and CDR2 as SMNVEV (reference sequence). The CDR3 sequence is 16 residues long. Between the trimmed V and J ends, which lost 5 bases and 0 bases, there was a span of 11 bases. Written as DNA, the CDR3 is TGTGCCAGCAGTCGCGAGATGAGCTCCTATAATTCACCCCTCCACTTT. As protein: CASSREMSSYNSPLHF.

This clonotype has more than one count but fewer than ten. The rearrangement joins TRBV20-1 to TRBJ1-3; tentatively, D is TRBD1 (6 bases). Trimming stripped 3 bases from V and 0 bases from J, with 15 bases between. CDR3 length equals 16 residues. Germline lookup yields CDR1 DFQATT and CDR2 SNEGSKA (reference sequence). CDR3 nucleotides: TGCAGTGCTAGTCCTACAGACAGGCGCTCTGGAAACACCATATATTTT. Its translation is CSASPTDRRSGNTIYF.

The chain recombines TRBV19 with TRBJ2-2, with 7 bases lining up with TRBD2. V lost 5 bases and J lost 4; bases outside the gene matches: 10. This CDR3 contains 16 residues. Germline values: CDR1 LNHDA, CDR2 SQIVND (reference sequence). CDR3 bases: TGTGCCAGTAGTTACAGAGGACTAGGTTTCACCGGGGAGCTGTTTTTT. This encodes CASSYRGLGFTGELFF.

The chain links TRBV19 to TRBJ1-1; D uncertain. With 6 bases removed from V and 0 bases from J, the gap between germline ends came to 17 bases. The germline V gene has CDR1 LNHDA and CDR2 SQIVND (reference sequence). The CDR3 sequence is 16 residues long. DNA of the CDR3: TGTGCCAGTAGAGAAGGGCAGACTAGGATGAACACTGAAGCTTTCTTT. This gives the protein CASREGQTRMNTEAFF.

This clonotype was observed many times. The V gene is TRBV24-1, the J gene TRBJ1-5; D remains ambiguous. V was clipped by 3 bases and J by 4 bases, with 15 bases between them. This CDR3 has 16 amino acids. Germline V gene data show CDR1 as KGHDR and CDR2 as SFDVKD. CDR3 loop: CATSDGLLGKNQPQHF. Written as DNA, the CDR3 is TGTGCCACCAGTGATGGACTTCTGGGGAAAAATCAGCCCCAGCATTTT.